These 26 T cell receptor beta chains were sequenced from one sample in a study of cytomegalovirus exposure and HLA in healthy donors. Primers for the PCR totalled 60 Vbeta and 13 Jbeta. The repertoire was sequenced with immunoSEQ multiplex PCR; TCRdb's copy has only in-frame clones and lacks some. This table has more than 95,000 clones, 17% appearing once. Sequences were obtained from PBMCs. The receptors originated from a female donor in good health and CMV-seropositive.

This clone was observed a handful of times. This sequence joins TRBV7-2 and TRBJ2-2, with 7 bases that match TRBD2. Unmatched junction bases numbered 11, after V lost 0 bases and J lost 4 bases. The germline gives CDR1 SGHTA, CDR2 FQGNSA. The CDR3 extends over 18 amino acids. Here the CDR3 reads CASSLAATRAGATGELFF. The CDR3 DNA follows: TGTGCCAGCAGCTTAGCCGCGACCCGGGCGGGAGCCACCGGGGAGCTGTTTTTT.

The genes are TRBV5-1 and TRBJ2-1; 8 positions agree with TRBD2. The germline V gene encodes CDR1 SGHRS and CDR2 YFSETQ. This CDR3 has 16 amino acids. J was trimmed by 0 bases and V by 3 bases; bases with no gene match: 5. This CDR3 is CASSYVAGISYNEQFF. The CDR3 coding sequence is TGCGCCAGCAGCTACGTAGCGGGAATCTCCTACAATGAGCAGTTCTTC.

The gene calls are TRBV7-9 and TRBJ1-1; D perhaps matches TRBD1 (5 bases). The germline V gene encodes CDR1 SEHNR and CDR2 FQNEAQ (reference sequence). CDR3 length: 15 residues. V dropped 5 bases and J dropped 0 bases, with 13 bases sitting between them. The CDR3 region is CASSPRSGVNTEAFF. CDR3 nucleotides: TGTGCCAGCAGCCCCAGGTCGGGGGTGAACACTGAAGCTTTCTTT. Full variable domain (rest looked up from reference TRBV7-9 and TRBJ1-1): DTGVSQNPRHKITKRGQNVTFRCDPISEHNRLYWYRQTLGQGPEFLTYFQNEAQLEKSRLLSDRFSAERPKGSFSTLEIQRTEQGDSAMYLCASSPRSGVNTEAFFGQGTRLTVV.

J is TRBJ2-7 and V is TRBV19, with 9 bases identical to TRBD2. This CDR3 comprises 14 residues. Germline V gives CDR1 LNHDA, CDR2 SQIVND (reference sequence). Trimming at V came to 5 bases and at J to 2 bases, leaving 4 bases not matched to a gene. The CDR3 DNA is TGTGCCAGTAGTTTACAGCGGGGGGCCTACGAGCAGTACTTC. This gives the protein CASSLQRGAYEQYF. The whole variable domain, filled in from reference TRBV19 and TRBJ2-7, reads DGGITQSPKYLFRKEGQNVTLSCEQNLNHDAMYWYRQDPGQGLRLIYYSQIVNDFQKGDIAEGYSVSREKKESFPLTVTSAQKNPTAFYLCASSLQRGAYEQYFGPGTRLTVT.

The table lists this clone with a few counts. The chain is built from TRBV5-8 and TRBJ1-2; D is uncertain. This CDR3 is 13 amino acids long. The germline V gene has CDR1 SGHTS and CDR2 YDEGEE. The V and J ends lost 8 bases and 10 bases respectively, with 21 bases between them. CDR3 sequence reads: CARRGLITRVYTF. CDR3 in DNA: TGTGCCAGGAGAGGTTTAATTACTCGTGTCTACACCTTC.

The CDR3 DNA follows: TGTGCCAGTAGCCCCGAGACGGGAGGCTCTGGAAACACCATATATTTT. Translated, it gives CASSPETGGSGNTIYF. The V gene is TRBV19, the J gene TRBJ1-3, with no clear D. CDR1 is LNHDA, CDR2 SQIVND, per germline (reference sequence). The CDR3 spans 16 residues. Trimming pared 6 bases from V and 0 bases from J, leaving 15 bases between.

The table lists this clone with a few counts. V and J are TRBV6-5 and TRBJ2-7; 8 bases align to TRBD1. Germline lookup yields CDR1 MNHEY and CDR2 SVGAGI. The CDR3 is 15 amino acids. V lost 6 bases and J lost 3; bases outside the gene matches: 10. The DNA for the CDR3 is TGTGCCAGCAGATCCTTGGACAGGGATGGCTACGAGCAGTACTTC. Protein product: CASRSLDRDGYEQYF.

The J gene is TRBJ2-7, the V gene TRBV6-5; TRBD2 matches 7 bases. This CDR3 contains 14 residues. Germline CDR1 MNHEY, CDR2 SVGAGI. V dropped 7 bases and J dropped 2; count of bases not matched to a gene: 8. The CDR3 is CASNGRSGAYEQYF. CDR3 sequence (DNA): TGTGCCAGCAACGGACGGAGCGGGGCCTACGAGCAGTACTTC.

This clone showed up just a few times. The chain couples TRBV6-5 to TRBJ2-5; TRBD1 matches 7 bases. The CDR3 covers 14 residues. The germline V gene encodes CDR1 MNHEY and CDR2 SVGAGI. The ends lost 6 bases at V and 4 bases at J; junction bases unmatched: 8. Here the CDR3 DNA reads TGTGCCAGCAGCCCCGACAGGGCTGGAGAGACCCAGTACTTC. Translating it yields CASSPDRAGETQYF.

The chain employs TRBV28 and TRBJ2-5, with TRBD2 matching over 7 bases. CDR1 is MDHEN, CDR2 SYDVKM, per germline. The CDR3 consists of 14 residues. J lost 2 bases, V lost 8 bases, and 8 bases had no gene match. CDR3 protein: CASLPSGLQETQYF. CDR3 in DNA: TGTGCCAGCCTTCCTAGCGGACTACAAGAGACCCAGTACTTC.

The chain employs TRBV6-1 and TRBJ1-2; TRBD1 aligns across 7 bases. The V gene's germline CDR1 is MNHNS and CDR2 SASEGT. CDR3 length equals 15 residues. V was pared by 3 bases and J by 6 bases, with 10 bases of the junction left unmatched. CDR3 DNA sequence: TGTGCCAGCAGTGACCCCGGACAGGCCCTAGATGGCTACACCTTC. Translation gives CASSDPGQALDGYTF.

This clone was counted a few times. The rearrangement links TRBV7-9 to TRBJ2-7; TRBD2 is a possible D gene (6 bases). Germline V lookup: CDR1 SEHNR, CDR2 FQNEAQ (reference sequence). The V end was cut by 2 bases, the J end by 3 bases, with 14 bases between. This CDR3 has 15 residues. CDR3 coding DNA: TGTGCCAGCAGCTTATACTTAGCGGATAGCTACGAGCAGTACTTC. It encodes CASSLYLADSYEQYF.

DNA for the CDR3: TGTGCCAGCAGCCAAGTCAGAATAATTGAAGCGGGGAAGTACAATGAGCAGTTCTTC. Translating gives CASSQVRIIEAGKYNEQFF. This rearrangement joins TRBV4-2 to TRBJ2-1; 7 positions agree with TRBD2. J lost 4 bases, V lost 1 base, and 16 bases had no gene match. This CDR3 has 19 amino acids. Germline-derived CDR1 and CDR2 are LGHNA and YNFKEQ.

This clone was seen only a few times. The chain joins TRBV5-6 to TRBJ2-7; D uncertain. The length of the CDR3 is 13 residues. Germline V gives CDR1 SGHDT, CDR2 YYEEEE. V lost 4 bases and J 0 bases, leaving 8 bases between the germline ends. Here the CDR3 DNA reads TGTGCCAGCAGCCTCGTCCCCTCCTACGAGCAGTACTTC. Its protein is CASSLVPSYEQYF.

This clone was seen more than once but under ten times. V usage is TRBV4-2 and J usage is TRBJ2-7; 7 bases are shared with TRBD1. Trimming cost V 0 bases and J 3 bases; bases outside gene matches: 2. This CDR3 has 14 amino acids. Germline V gives CDR1 LGHNA, CDR2 YNFKEQ. CDR3 amino acids: CASSQDRDSYEQYF. CDR3 sequence (DNA): TGTGCCAGCAGCCAAGATCGGGACAGCTACGAGCAGTACTTC.

This clone was detected a few times. The rearrangement links TRBV4-3 to TRBJ1-1; D is perhaps TRBD1 (5 bases). Looked up from germline, CDR1 is LGHNA and CDR2 is YSLEER. CDR3 length: 14 residues. Trimming pared 0 bases from V and 6 bases from J, leaving 11 bases between. As DNA, the CDR3 is TGCGCCAGCAGCCAAGATCCCAGGGTCCCTGAAGCTTTCTTT. It codes for CASSQDPRVPEAFF.

This clone was seen a handful of times. This chain links TRBV2 with TRBJ1-1; 11 bases line up with TRBD1. The germline CDR1 and CDR2 sequences are SNHLY and FYNNEI. V trimming: 6 bases; J trimming: 8 bases; junction bases outside the gene matches: 5. The CDR3 has 13 amino acids. The DNA of the CDR3 is TGTGCCAGCAGGCCCCGGACAGGGGGCGAAGCTTTCTTT. Translation gives CASRPRTGGEAFF.

This clone was counted only a few times. In DNA, the CDR3 is TGTGCCAGCAGCCCCCTCGGTCATTACGAGCAGTACTTC. This sequence encodes CASSPLGHYEQYF. The chain employs TRBV14 and TRBJ2-7; D gene ambiguous. The CDR3 totals 13 residues. Germline V lookup: CDR1 SGHDN, CDR2 FVKESK. V lost 4 bases to trimming and J lost 4 bases, with 11 bases between them.

This clone was counted only a few times. The junction differs from germline at one of its ends, possibly a read error. This chain links TRBV29-1 with TRBJ1-2, with TRBD1 matching over 9 bases. Per germline, CDR1 SQVTM and CDR2 ANQGSEA. The CDR3 runs 13 residues. The CDR3 region has the DNA TGCAGCGTCACGGGGACAGGGAACTTTGGCTACACCTTC. Its protein product is CSVTGTGNFGYTF.

A few counts support this clone. V usage is TRBV5-6 and J usage is TRBJ1-3; D ambiguous. The germline V gene encodes CDR1 SGHDT and CDR2 YYEEEE. V was clipped by 4 bases and J by 8 bases, with 25 bases between them. The CDR3 runs to 17 residues. In DNA form, the CDR3 reads TGTGCCAGCAGCCCTGGTAGGCCAGGCTTGGGAGAATACACCATATATTTT. Amino acid sequence: CASSPGRPGLGEYTIYF.

The J gene is TRBJ1-1, the V gene TRBV6-5, with D possibly being TRBD1 (6 bases). This CDR3 comprises 15 residues. V was cut by 5 bases and J by 0 bases, with 13 bases left in between. Germline V gene lookup returns CDR1 MNHEY and CDR2 SVGAGI. This CDR3 reads CASSHIQGVNTEAFF. CDR3 sequence (DNA): TGTGCCAGCAGTCACATACAGGGCGTGAACACTGAAGCTTTCTTT.

CDR3 DNA sequence: TGTGCCAGCAGCTTGGCCGGGACAGGGTACACCGGGGAGCTGTTTTTT. It specifies CASSLAGTGYTGELFF. The chain recombines TRBV5-6 with TRBJ2-2, with TRBD1 identical over 9 bases. This CDR3 is built from 16 residues. The V and J ends lost 0 bases and 3 bases, in that order; junction bases with no gene match: 3. Germline V gene lookup returns CDR1 SGHDT and CDR2 YYEEEE.

The chain links TRBV10-3 to TRBJ2-3, with 7 bases matching TRBD2. Looked up from germline, CDR1 is ENHRY and CDR2 is SYGVKD. Trimming at V came to 2 bases and at J to 0 bases, leaving 8 bases not matched to a gene. The CDR3 runs 17 residues. In DNA form, the CDR3 reads TGTGCCATCAGTGAGCACAGAGCGGGGATTAGCACAGATACGCAGTATTTT. Translation: CAISEHRAGISTDTQYF.

This clone was seen a few times. The gene calls are TRBV4-3 and TRBJ2-1; 11 positions agree with TRBD2. The CDR3 consists of 19 residues. The germline V gene has CDR1 LGHNA and CDR2 YSLEER. Trimming cost V 2 bases and J 5 bases; bases outside gene matches: 14. CDR3 protein: CASSQRFSGRALHNNEQFF. CDR3 DNA sequence: TGCGCCAGCAGCCAACGCTTTAGCGGGAGGGCCTTACACAACAATGAGCAGTTCTTC.

This clone was detected only a few times. The chain couples TRBV9 to TRBJ2-1, with D unclear. CDR1 and CDR2 (germline): SGDLS, YYNGEE. Trimming removed 5 bases at V and 4 bases at J, with 7 bases between. This CDR3 region has 12 residues. The CDR3 DNA reads as TGTGCCAGCAGTGGCCAGTACAATGAGCAGTTCTTC. This translates into CASSGQYNEQFF.

This sequence joins TRBV7-6 and TRBJ2-3; D possibly corresponds to TRBD1 (5 bases). Germline CDR1 and CDR2: SGHVS and FNYEAQ. The CDR3 sequence is 14 residues long. Trimming took 0 bases from V and 3 from J, leaving 7 bases between them. In nucleotides, the CDR3 is TGTGCCAGCAGCTTAGCCCAGGGTACAGATACGCAGTATTTT. It is translated as CASSLAQGTDTQYF.